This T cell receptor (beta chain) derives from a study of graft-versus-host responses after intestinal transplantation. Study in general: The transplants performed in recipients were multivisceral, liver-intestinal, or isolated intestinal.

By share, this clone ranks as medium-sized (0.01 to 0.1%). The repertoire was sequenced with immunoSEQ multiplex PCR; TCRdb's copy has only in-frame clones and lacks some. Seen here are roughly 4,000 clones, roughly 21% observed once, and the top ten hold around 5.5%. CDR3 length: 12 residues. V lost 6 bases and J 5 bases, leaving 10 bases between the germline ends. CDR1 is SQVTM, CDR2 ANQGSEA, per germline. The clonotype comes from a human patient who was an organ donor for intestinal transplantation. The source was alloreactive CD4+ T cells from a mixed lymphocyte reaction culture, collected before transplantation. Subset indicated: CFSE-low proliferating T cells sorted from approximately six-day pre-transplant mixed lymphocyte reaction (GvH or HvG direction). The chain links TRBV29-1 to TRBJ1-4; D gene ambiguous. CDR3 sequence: CSVDSGNEKLFF. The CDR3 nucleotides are TGCAGCGTCGACTCGGGGAATGAAAAACTGTTTTTT.